Listed below are T cell receptor beta chains from one sample, sequenced in a study of human T cells and chemical hapten exposure. TCRdb fed the RACE reads into MiXCR, producing one record per CDR3 protein. The sample has some 70,000 distinct CDR3 sequences, 9.5% to 13% seen once; the top ten hold over 4%. The source was whole blood, collected in connection with sensitization to the hapten diphenylcyclopropenone (DPC). The origin of the receptors is a woman aged 45-65 years with alopecia areata. Some clones in this sample may be carry-over from other donors' samples. Both conserved end residues are part of each CDR3. D genes are given only for firm matches. Some rows mark clone size as missing; the rest say once, few, many or name a class of expanded clone.

many,TRBV20-1,.,TRBJ1-1,CSARDGGRTGKAFF,TGCAGTGCTAGAGATGGGGGGCGGACTGGTAAAGCTTTCTTT
few,TRBV7-2,.,TRBJ2-1,CASSLFVATSYNEQFF,TGTGCCAGCAGCTTATTTGTAGCTACCTCCTACAATGAGCAGTTCTTC
many,TRBV18,.,TRBJ2-2,CASSPFGQYTGELFF,TGTGCCAGCTCACCGTTCGGACAGTATACCGGGGAGCTGTTTTTT
.,TRBV6-2/TRBV6-3,TRBD2,TRBJ2-3,CASSPGTSGSAQYF,TGTGCCAGCAGTCCAGGGACTAGCGGGAGTGCGCAGTATTTT
.,TRBV20-1,TRBD1,TRBJ2-7,CSAHSDRAGYEQYF,TGCAGTGCTCATTCCGACAGGGCAGGCTACGAGCAGTACTTC
medium-sized,TRBV6-2/TRBV6-3,TRBD2,TRBJ2-3,CASSFSGETDTQYF,TGTGCCAGCAGTTTTAGCGGGGAAACAGATACGCAGTATTTT
many,TRBV5-1,.,TRBJ2-1,CASSLMGTGTSNEQFF,TGCGCCAGCAGCTTGATGGGGACCGGGACATCCAATGAGCAGTTCTTC
.,TRBV6-5,.,TRBJ1-1,CASSRVGGRNTEAFF,TGTGCCAGCAGCCGCGTGGGGGGGCGGAACACTGAAGCTTTCTTT
.,TRBV7-2,.,TRBJ2-5,CASSRLPLSGQETQYF,TGTGCCAGCAGCCGCCTACCACTTAGCGGTCAAGAGACCCAGTACTTC
many,TRBV25-1,.,TRBJ1-1,CASNTLDRNTEAFF,TGTGCCAGCAATACACTAGACAGGAACACTGAAGCTTTCTTT
few,TRBV10-3,TRBD2,TRBJ2-1,CAIQRNPGGRNEQFF,TGTGCCATCCAGCGCAATCCGGGAGGTAGGAATGAGCAGTTCTTC
many,TRBV28,TRBD2,TRBJ2-3,CASSFAWASGYTDTQYF,TGTGCCAGCAGTTTTGCCTGGGCTAGCGGGTACACAGATACGCAGTATTTT
many,TRBV2,TRBD1,TRBJ2-7,CASKFFPGTGTYEQYF,TGTGCCAGCAAATTCTTCCCCGGGACAGGAACCTACGAGCAGTACTTC
many,TRBV15,.,TRBJ1-3,CASRSGNTIYF,TGTGCCTCCCGTTCTGGAAACACCATATATTTT
many,TRBV7-2,.,TRBJ2-7,CASSPQQGYEQYF,TGTGCCAGCAGCCCTCAACAGGGCTACGAGCAGTACTTC
few,TRBV3-2,.,TRBJ2-5,CASRPWGGSLETQYF,TGTGCCAGCAGGCCTTGGGGGGGTTCTCTGGAGACCCAGTACTTC
.,TRBV7-9,.,TRBJ1-1,CASSHTGRIEAFF,TGTGCCAGCAGCCACACAGGGAGAATTGAAGCTTTCTTT
few,TRBV10-1,.,TRBJ2-5,CASSEGGAGKQETQYF,TGCGCCAGCAGTGAAGGGGGAGCGGGAAAGCAAGAGACCCAGTACTTC
.,TRBV2,.,TRBJ2-5,CASTAGPDPKETQYF,TGTGCCAGCACGGCAGGGCCGGATCCTAAAGAGACCCAGTACTTC
many,TRBV4-1,TRBD1,TRBJ1-1,CASSQAARWQGAWDTEAFF,TGCGCCAGCAGCCAAGCAGCACGGTGGCAGGGGGCGTGGGACACTGAAGCTTTCTTT
many,TRBV7-9,TRBD2,TRBJ2-3,CASSLGLAASTDTQYF,TGTGCCAGCAGCTTAGGACTAGCGGCTAGCACAGATACGCAGTATTTT
few,TRBV21-1,.,TRBJ1-5,CASLCHRDRQPQHF,TGTGCCAGCCTCTGCCACAGGGACAGACAGCCCCAGCATTTT
many,TRBV28,TRBD1,TRBJ2-7,CASSPGTGIPWGSYEQYF,TGTGCCAGCAGCCCCGGGACAGGGATTCCTTGGGGCTCCTACGAGCAGTACTTC
.,TRBV29-1,.,TRBJ2-2,CSVKTPTGELFF,TGCAGCGTTAAAACACCGACCGGGGAGCTGTTTTTT
.,TRBV6-2/TRBV6-3,.,TRBJ1-2,CASSYSGPYGYTF,TGTGCCAGCAGTTACTCAGGTCCGTATGGCTACACCTTC
many,TRBV5-1,.,TRBJ2-3,CASSPKQGGHTQYF,TGCGCCAGCAGCCCAAAACAGGGCGGACATACGCAGTATTTT
many,TRBV11-2,.,TRBJ2-3,CASSLATDTQYF,TGTGCCAGCAGCTTAGCCACAGATACGCAGTATTTT
many,TRBV10-3,.,TRBJ2-1,CAISPLGPEQFF,TGTGCCATCAGTCCCTTGGGGCCTGAGCAGTTCTTC
few,TRBV19,.,TRBJ2-3,CASSPRVQGTDTQYF,TGTGCCAGTAGCCCTCGAGTACAGGGCACAGATACGCAGTATTTT
.,TRBV11-1,.,TRBJ2-5,CASSLKQGFLETQYF,TGTGCCAGCAGCTTAAAACAGGGTTTCTTAGAGACCCAGTACTTC
many,TRBV20-1,.,TRBJ2-7,CSASLSALAYEQYF,TGCAGTGCTAGTTTGTCAGCGCTTGCCTACGAGCAGTACTTC
few,TRBV14,TRBD1,TRBJ2-2,CASSSGTGTIHRELFF,TGTGCCAGCAGCTCCGGGACAGGGACAATTCACCGGGAGCTGTTTTTT
few,TRBV20-1,TRBD1,TRBJ2-3,CSARGTETDTQYF,TGCAGTGCTAGGGGGACAGAAACAGATACGCAGTATTTT
many,TRBV27,.,TRBJ1-2,CASSLRAAVANYGYTF,TGTGCCAGCAGTTTACGAGCGGCGGTCGCTAACTATGGCTACACCTTC
many,TRBV28,TRBD1,TRBJ1-5,CASSVGTGEQPQHF,TGTGCCAGCAGTGTCGGGACAGGGGAACAGCCCCAGCATTTT
.,TRBV18,TRBD2,TRBJ2-5,CASSPRLSGGEETQYF,TGTGCCAGCTCACCACGCCTGAGCGGGGGTGAAGAGACCCAGTACTTC
.,TRBV6-5,TRBD2,TRBJ2-3,CASSLKGRGGTDTQYF,TGTGCCAGCAGTTTAAAGGGGCGGGGGGGCACAGATACGCAGTATTTT
many,TRBV7-9,TRBD1,TRBJ2-3,CASFSRFADRGSDTQYF,TGTGCCAGCTTCTCCCGATTCGCGGACAGGGGATCAGATACGCAGTATTTT
few,TRBV7-3,TRBD2,TRBJ2-3,CASSSRGGPADTQYF,TGTGCCAGCAGCTCCCGGGGGGGCCCCGCAGATACGCAGTATTTT
many,TRBV11-2,TRBD2,TRBJ2-1,CASSFTSGSRSEQFF,TGTGCCAGCAGCTTCACTAGCGGGAGTCGTAGTGAGCAGTTCTTC